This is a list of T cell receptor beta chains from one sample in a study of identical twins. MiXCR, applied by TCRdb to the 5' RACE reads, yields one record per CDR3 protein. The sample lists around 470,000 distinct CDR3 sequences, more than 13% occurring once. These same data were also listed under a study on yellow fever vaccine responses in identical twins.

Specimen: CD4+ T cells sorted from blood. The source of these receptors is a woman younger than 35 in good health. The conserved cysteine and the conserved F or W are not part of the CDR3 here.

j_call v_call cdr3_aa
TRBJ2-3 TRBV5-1 ASSLGELGTDTQY
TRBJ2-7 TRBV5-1 ASSFEGGSSYEQY
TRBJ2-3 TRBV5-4 ASSLGGLAGGLGTDTQY
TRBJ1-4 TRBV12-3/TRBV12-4 ASSSSGGANEKLF
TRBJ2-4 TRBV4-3 ASSQERTSGRENIQY
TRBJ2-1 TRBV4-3 ASSQGYLAGGINEQF
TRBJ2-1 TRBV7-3 ASSLIGTSGVDEQF
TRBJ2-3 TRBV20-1 SAWGGAGRTDTQY
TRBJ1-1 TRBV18 ASSFSGISEAF
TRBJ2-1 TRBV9 ASSETGGDYNEQF
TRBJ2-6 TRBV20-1 SATEWGSGANVLT
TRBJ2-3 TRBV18 ASSQFSGDTDTQY
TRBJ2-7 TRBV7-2 ASSSFAGGPGEQY
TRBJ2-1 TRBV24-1 ATSDSTGGFHNEQF
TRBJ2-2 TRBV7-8 ASSSGLAGGINTGELF
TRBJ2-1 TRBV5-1 ASSFGQGNNEQF
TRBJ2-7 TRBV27 ASSFGTGGYEQY
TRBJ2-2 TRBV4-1 ASSQDSGSDYTGELF